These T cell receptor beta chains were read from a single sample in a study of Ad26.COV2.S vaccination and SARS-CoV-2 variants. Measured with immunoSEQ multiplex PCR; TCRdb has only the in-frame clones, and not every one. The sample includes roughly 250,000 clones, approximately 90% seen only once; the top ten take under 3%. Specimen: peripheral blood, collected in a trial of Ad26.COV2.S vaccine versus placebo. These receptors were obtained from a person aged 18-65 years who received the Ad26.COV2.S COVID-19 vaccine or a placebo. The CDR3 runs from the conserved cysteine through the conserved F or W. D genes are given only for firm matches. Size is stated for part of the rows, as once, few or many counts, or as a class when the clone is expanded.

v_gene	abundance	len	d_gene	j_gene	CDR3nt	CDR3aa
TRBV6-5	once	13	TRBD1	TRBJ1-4	TGTGCCAGCAGTCCCCGACAGGGGGCCCCGATGTTTTTT	CASSPRQGAPMFF
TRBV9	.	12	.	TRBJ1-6	TGTGCCAGCCGCGAGGGAAATTCACCCCTCCACTTT	CASREGNSPLHF
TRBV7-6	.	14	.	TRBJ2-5	TGTGCCAGCAGCACCTGGACAGTCCAAGAGACCCAGTACTTC	CASSTWTVQETQYF
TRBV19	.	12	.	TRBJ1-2	TGTGCCAGTAGCGGGACGTACTATGGCTACACCTTC	CASSGTYYGYTF
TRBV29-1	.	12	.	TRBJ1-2	TGCAGCGCCCTAGACCGAACGGGGGGCTACACCTTC	CSALDRTGGYTF
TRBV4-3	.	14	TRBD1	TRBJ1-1	TGCGCCAGCAGCGGAGTCCAGGGGGCTGGTGAAGCTTTCTTT	CASSGVQGAGEAFF
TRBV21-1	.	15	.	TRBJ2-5	TGTGCTAGCAGCAAATTTCGACCCCTAAGGGAGACCCAGTACTTC	CASSKFRPLRETQYF
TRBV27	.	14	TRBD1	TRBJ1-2	TGTGCCAGCAGTTCCCGTCGACAGGGCTATGGCTACACCTTC	CASSSRRQGYGYTF
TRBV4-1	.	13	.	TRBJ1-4	TGCGCCAGCGGCGGGACAACTAATGAAAAACTGTTTTTT	CASGGTTNEKLFF
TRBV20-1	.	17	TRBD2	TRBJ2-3	TGCAGTGCTAGTTCCGGGACTAGCGGGAGGGAGGCGGATACGCAGTATTTT	CSASSGTSGREADTQYF
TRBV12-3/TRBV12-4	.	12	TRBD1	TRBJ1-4	TGTGCCAGCAGCTGGACAGGTGAAAAACTGTTTTTT	CASSWTGEKLFF
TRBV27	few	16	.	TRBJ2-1	TGTGCCAGCAAGATTCGGCTTTCGAGCTCCTACAATGAGCAGTTCTTC	CASKIRLSSSYNEQFF
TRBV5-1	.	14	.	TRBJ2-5	TGCGCCAGCAGCTTGGAACAGCGCCAAGAGACCCAGTACTTC	CASSLEQRQETQYF
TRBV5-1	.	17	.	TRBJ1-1	TGCGCCAGCAGCTTGGTTCCCTCGACAAGGGTCTATCCTGAAGCTTTCTTT	CASSLVPSTRVYPEAFF
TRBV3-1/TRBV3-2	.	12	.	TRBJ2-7	TGTGCCAGCAGTCCACAGGGTTCCGAGCAGTACTTC	CASSPQGSEQYF
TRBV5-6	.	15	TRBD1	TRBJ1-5	TGTGCCAGCAGCTTGGGGACAGGGGGACATCAGCCCCAGCATTTT	CASSLGTGGHQPQHF
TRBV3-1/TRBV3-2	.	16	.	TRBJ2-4	TGTGCCAGCAGCCAAAAGAGAACATCTGACAAAAACATTCAGTACTTC	CASSQKRTSDKNIQYF
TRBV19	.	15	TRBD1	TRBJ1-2	TGTGCCAGGCCGACAGGGGGGCAAGGGTCCTATGGCTACACCTTC	CARPTGGQGSYGYTF
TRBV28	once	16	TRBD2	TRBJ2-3	TGTGCCAGCAGTCAACGGCACGCGGGGGGGGTTCGTACGCAGTATTTT	CASSQRHAGGVRTQYF
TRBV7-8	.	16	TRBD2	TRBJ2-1	TGTGCCAGCAGCTTAGTTTCCCCAGCGGGAGAGCGGGAGCAGTTCTTC	CASSLVSPAGEREQFF
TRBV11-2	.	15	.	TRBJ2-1	TGTGCCAGCAGCCTGGGGGGGCTTTTTCGTGGTGAGCAGTTCTTC	CASSLGGLFRGEQFF
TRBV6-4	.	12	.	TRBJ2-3	TGTGCCAGCAGTGACTCCACAGATACGCAGTATTTT	CASSDSTDTQYF